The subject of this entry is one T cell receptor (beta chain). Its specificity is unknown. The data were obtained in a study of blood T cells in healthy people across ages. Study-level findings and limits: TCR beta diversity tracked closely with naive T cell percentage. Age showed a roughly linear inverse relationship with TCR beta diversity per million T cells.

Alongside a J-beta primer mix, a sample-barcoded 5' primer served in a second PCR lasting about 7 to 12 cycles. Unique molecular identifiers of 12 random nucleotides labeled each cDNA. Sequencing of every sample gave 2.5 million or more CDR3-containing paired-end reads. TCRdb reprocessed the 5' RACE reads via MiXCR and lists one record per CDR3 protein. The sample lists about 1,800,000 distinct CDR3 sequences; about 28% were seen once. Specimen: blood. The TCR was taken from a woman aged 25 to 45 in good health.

For the CDR3, the DNA is TGTGCCTGGATATCGGGGAGGGAGCAGTACTTC. It is translated as CAWISGREQYF. The V call is TRBV30, the J call TRBJ2-7; tentatively, D is TRBD2 (6 bases). The CDR3 loop spans 11 amino acids. Germline V gene data show CDR1 as GTSNPN and CDR2 as SVGIG (reference sequence). Trimming took 4 bases from V and 7 from J, leaving 11 bases between them.